This T cell receptor beta chain comes out of a study of a mutant IDH1 vaccine in newly diagnosed glioma. Time point noted: week 47, end of study. Every vaccine dose comprised 300 ug of mutant IDH1 20-mer peptide plus topical imiquimod. As regards this clone: The antigen is not known.

Germline CDR1 reads SGHVS; CDR2 reads FQNEAQ. This CDR3 contains 15 residues. The trim removed 5 bases at V and 5 bases at J, leaving 7 bases unmatched. Data came from immunoSEQ multiplex PCR; TCRdb stores just in-frame clones and leaves some out. The sample lists 50,000 to 65,000 clones, about 61% occurring once. This specimen was peripheral blood mononuclear cells (PBMCs), taken from a glioma patient whose treatment included an IDH1 peptide vaccine. The clonotype comes from a man between 35 and 55 years old with glioma. Some clones in this sample may be carry-over from other donors' samples. This sequence joins TRBV7-8 and TRBJ2-7, with TRBD1 matching 12 bases. The CDR3 is CASSLGGTGGNEQYF. CDR3 nucleotide sequence: TGTGCCAGCAGCCTAGGGGGGACAGGGGGCAACGAGCAGTACTTC. The full variable domain, rest sourced from reference TRBV7-8 and TRBJ2-7, is GAGVSQSPRYKVAKRGQDVALRCDPISGHVSLFWYQQALGQGPEFLTYFQNEAQLDKSGLPSDRFFAERPEGSVSTLKIQRTQQEDSAVYLCASSLGGTGGNEQYFGPGTRLTVT.